The text below deals with one TCR beta chain. Its antigen is currently not known. No base quality information exists; no much larger clone differs at one position. For deep sequencing, PBMC libraries mostly used roughly 470 ng of input genomic DNA, with six replicates for each sample. The immunoSEQ hsTCRbeta kit was used to prepare TCRbeta libraries according to the manufacturer's instructions. The completed libraries were mixed into a single pool at 3 nM, then sequenced with an Illumina NovaSeq 6000 S4 flow cell. The published analysis was carried out like this. Raw data preprocessing and quality control were performed with the immunoSEQ Analyzer. The analysis was restricted to productive rearrangements, with each unique CDR3 amino acid sequence defining a clonotype. Using the R package tcR, the researchers computed the Gini-Simpson index as their estimate of repertoire clonality. Student's t test was used to compare Gini indices, and Pearson correlation was used to assess associations with tumor size change. This immuneACCESS table, as held by TCRdb, lists in-frame sequences with V and J called but not all clones. Of the missing ones, under half trace to an unresolved V gene in checked studies; the others have no known cause. The V and J calls and clone size are taken from that table; D and trimming were inferred from the DNA. For this sample the table gives approximately 42,000 clones, of which about three quarters were detected only once. Clones ranked in the top ten supply approximately 5% of the sample.

In the germline V gene (reference sequence), CDR1 corresponds to LNHDA and CDR2 to SQIVND. Reading from cysteine to phenylalanine, the CDR3 counts 16 amino acids. The kept DNA is CDR3 alone, 48 bases in frame from the first base. V lost 5 bases and J lost 4 bases, and the count of bases not matched to a germline gene is 11. Explained via the paper, the time point label denotes: after neoadjuvant nivolumab, at surgical resection. Patients had been newly diagnosed with stage II-IVA oral cavity squamous cell carcinoma, and no prior systemic or radiation treatment had been given to the patients. The cohort was made up of patients with locally advanced, HPV-negative oral cavity squamous cell carcinoma. Peripheral blood mononuclear cells were analyzed directly, without maintenance or expansion in culture. Samples were obtained from a longitudinal correlative study of a single-arm phase II trial of neoadjuvant nivolumab in oral cavity squamous cell carcinoma. Genomic DNA-based TCRbeta sequencing was performed on subject-matched pre- and post-treatment PBMCs and tumors from three responders and three non-responders. Peripheral blood mononuclear cells were collected before nivolumab treatment and again after treatment, at the time of surgery. The Maxwell RSC DNA from Cells kit was used to isolate genomic DNA from PBMCs.

These data come from a study of neoadjuvant anti-PD-1 for oral cavity cancer (dated by TCRdb to the early 2020s). About the study as a whole: Before curative-intent surgical resection, most patients were given three to four biweekly doses of nivolumab at 3 mg/kg. An approximately 31% response rate was observed in the parent correlative cohort, in which around 12 patients were included. Responders were defined as patients with complete response, partial response or stable disease by RECIST 1.1; non-responders were defined as patients with progression. Patients who did not progress were given a fourth nivolumab dose at about day 43 and had definitive surgical resection on days 50-56. General conclusions and limits of the study: After neoadjuvant nivolumab, T cell clonality (Gini index) in PBMCs was significantly higher in non-responders than in responders. Only a few patients per response group were included in the TCR analyses, and larger cohorts for validation were called for by the authors. Higher pretreatment blood Treg/Th17 ratios correlated with both higher pretreatment blood TCRbeta clonality and lower post-treatment tumor TCRbeta clonality.

The specimen comprised PBMCs, sampled after nivolumab (anti-PD-1) treatment. The chain is assembled from TRBV19 and TRBJ1-3; 7 bases in the middle match TRBD1. The sequence derives from a person between 35 and 79 years old with oral cavity squamous cell carcinoma. The DNA sequence reads TGTGCCAGTAGTGCCCGACAGGGTGGATTAGGAAACACCATATATTTT. This gives the protein CASSARQGGLGNTIYF. When the CDR3 is completed using the reference TRBV19 and TRBJ1-3 genes on either side, the full variable domain is DGGITQSPKYLFRKEGQNVTLSCEQNLNHDAMYWYRQDPGQGLRLIYYSQIVNDFQKGDIAEGYSVSREKKESFPLTVTSAQKNPTAFYLCASSARQGGLGNTIYFGEGSWLTVV.